This record looks at one T cell receptor beta chain sequence and its context. The target of this receptor is not known. No much larger clone exists at a distance of one base, and base qualities are not known. The data are from a study of blood T cell repertoires in COVID-19 (TCRdb year 2020). Study-level background: Samples from collaborators originated in the United States, Italy and Spain and spanned both the acute and convalescent phases of COVID-19. The prospective study material was composed of cDNA or gDNA derived from T cells, B-cell-depleted T cells, or PBMCs. Deeply sampled blood TCRbeta repertoires from subjects exposed to, actively infected with, or recovered from COVID-19 were included in the dataset. The repertoires were released in a freely available public database intended as a resource for research on the immune response to SARS-CoV-2. Samples were obtained from the ongoing ImmuneRACE study (first 160 participants) and from over 1,000 subjects provided by 6 global collaborators. The sample metadata nearly always contained a de-identified subject ID, COVID-19 status, age in years and sex. HLA class I and class II types, where available, came from metadata supplied by the sample provider rather than from assay-based typing. The research as a whole found: Clinical and demographic metadata were provided uncurated, with the amount varying by source and participant.

TCRbeta CDR3 regions were amplified from genomic DNA using the immunoSEQ Assay, a bias-controlled multiplex PCR. Turning to the authors' computational methods: Within the assay, amplification of reference gene primers was used to estimate how many nucleated cells each sample contained. To quantify the absolute abundance of each unique TCRbeta CDR3 rearrangement, sequence reads were collapsed and filtered. For each sample, productive Simpson clonality was calculated as the square root of Simpson's diversity index over productive rearrangements. The table comes from immuneACCESS by way of TCRdb, which keeps in-frame sequences with V and J called. Part of the clones is missing from these tables; in studies checked, under half for an unresolved V gene and the rest for unknown reasons. V, J and clone size are those of that table, while D and trimming were read from the DNA. The sample table holds 100,000 or so clones, of which roughly 88% were seen once. The top ten constitute about 6.3% of the sample.

Collaborating institutions collected whole blood in K2EDTA tubes following their own protocols. For TCRbeta analysis, collaborators shipped samples as frozen whole blood, isolated PBMCs, or DNA extracted from either of those sample types. The receptor's source is a woman aged 60-70 years with acute or convalescent COVID-19. The specimen was peripheral blood.

The nucleotides are TGTGCCAGCAGTCAGACGCGGGAGATAGAGACCCAGTACTTC. The translation is CASSQTREIETQYF. The chain is made from TRBV25-1 and TRBJ2-5; the central 7 bases match TRBD2. The germline V gene supplies CDR1 MGHDK and CDR2 SYGVNS. CDR3 length: 14 amino acids, cysteine to phenylalanine. Only the CDR3 portion is preserved as DNA: 42 bases, with reading frame beginning at the first base. Germline trimming: 5 bases from V, 4 bases from J; junction bases outside gene matches: 7.